This T cell receptor (beta chain) was profiled in a study of T cell responses to AZD1222 COVID-19 vaccine. Study-wide results and caveats: Spike was spanned by vaccine-associated CD4 TCRs, with dominance at 160-218 and 743-854.

Profiled with immunoSEQ multiplex PCR; TCRdb holds only in-frame clones, not every one. The sample has under 150,000 clones; about nine tenths are singletons. On this clone: Its antigen is as yet unknown.

V trimming: 4 bases; J trimming: 10 bases; junction bases outside the gene matches: 5. Germline V gene sequence: CDR1 SNHLY, CDR2 FYNNEI. The length of the CDR3 is 15 residues. The rearrangement links TRBV2 to TRBJ2-1, with 15 positions matching TRBD2. The sequence derives from an adult in good health. Sequences were derived from peripheral blood, sampled on day 0 of AZD1222 vaccination. The CDR3 is CASSVGLAGGGEQFF. The CDR3 coding sequence is TGTGCCAGCAGTGTGGGACTAGCGGGGGGTGGGGAGCAGTTCTTC.